This TCR beta chain was obtained from a study of T cell repertoires in urothelial bladder cancer. The overall study: Of some 12 resected lesions, a few were cT2 or greater.

A remark on this clone: Its target is not known.

This table comes from immunoSEQ multiplex PCR, and its TCRdb copy is limited to in-frame clones, with some not included. Of 9,200 or so clones listed, about three fifths were seen once; the top ten hold 25% to 35%. General study points: Carcinoma specimens had median around 2.2% tumor infiltrating lymphocytes, benign about 12%. Urothelial carcinoma specimens: median about 6,000 T cells versus over 25,000 in benign. Up to about 15% of carcinoma infiltrating lymphocytes belonged to one T-cell clone.

This CDR3 has 15 residues. Germline loops: CDR1 LNHDA, CDR2 SQIVND (reference sequence). Trimming cost V 5 bases and J 0 bases, with 13 bases left between them. Sequenced sample: tumor-infiltrating cells from bladder cancer. This chain uses TRBV19 with TRBJ1-1; a possible D gene is TRBD1 (6 bases). This TCR derives from a human donor with urothelial carcinoma. The CDR3 nucleotides read TGTGCCAGTAGTCCGTGGACAGCAATGAACACTGAAGCTTTCTTT. This codes for CASSPWTAMNTEAFF.